This TCR beta chain was recovered during a study of response to subunit inactivated influenza vaccine. Study findings and constraints: Only a handful of new T cells, the authors suggested, are recruited with each seasonal influenza vaccination.

One entry per CDR3 protein, called by TCRdb with MiXCR from the RT-PCR reads. Here the sample spans 290,000 or so distinct CDR3 sequences, around 20% being singletons. J gave up 4 bases and V 5 bases, and 2 bases lay outside the gene matches. Germline-derived CDR1 and CDR2 are SQVTM and ANQGSEA. The CDR3 is made up of 14 amino acids. As for this clonotype: The antigen is undetermined.

V gene TRBV29-1 combines with J gene TRBJ2-7; 16 bases are a match to TRBD2. This TCR derives from a man in his fifties or sixties who received an inactivated influenza vaccine. Sequences were derived from PBMCs from blood, sampled around 22 months after vaccination. CDR3 sequence reads: CSVRGLAGGYEQYF. The DNA for the CDR3 is TGCAGCGTTAGGGGACTAGCGGGAGGGTACGAGCAGTACTTC.